Each of the 32 T cell receptor beta chains below was sequenced from the same sample in a study of blood T cells in healthy people across ages. It was with a sample-barcoded 5' primer and a J-beta primer mix that a second PCR of roughly 7 to 11 cycles was run. MiXCR was run by TCRdb on the 5' RACE reads, yielding one entry per CDR3 protein. The profile shows 700,000 or so distinct CDR3 sequences, approximately 21% of them singletons. Sequences were obtained from blood. These receptors all come from a man aged 65 to 85 in good health.

This clonotype was seen only a few times. The V gene is TRBV12-3 or TRBV12-4, the J gene TRBJ1-5, with 7 bases lining up with TRBD1. The CDR3 extends over 15 amino acids. After removal of 6 bases from V and 4 bases from J, the junction contained 9 bases not matched to a gene. The CDR3 here is CASRPGTAANQPQHF. As DNA, the CDR3 is TGTGCCAGCAGGCCCGGGACAGCTGCTAATCAGCCCCAGCATTTT.

The chain uses TRBV6-5 and TRBJ1-1; 7 bases match TRBD1. Trimming removed 0 bases from V and 6 bases from J; junction bases left unmatched: 10. CDR1 and CDR2 from the germline V gene are MNHEY and SVGAGI. There are 16 residues in the CDR3. This CDR3 is CASSYSMGQIAAEAFF. For the CDR3, the DNA is TGTGCCAGCAGTTACTCGATGGGACAGATCGCCGCTGAAGCTTTCTTT.

With regard to this clonotype: At one end, the junction sequence differs from germline, possibly due to a read error. The rearrangement uses TRBV18 and TRBJ2-7, with D tentatively TRBD1 or TRBD2 (6 bases each). The CDR3 runs to 13 residues. Germline values: CDR1 KGHSH, CDR2 LQKENI. The CDR3 loop reads CANSPEGGYEQYF. DNA for the CDR3: TGTGCCAACTCACCGGAGGGGGGCTACGAGCAGTACTTC.

The sample holds a few counts of this clonotype. The rearrangement joins TRBV6-6 to TRBJ2-5, with 11 bases matching TRBD1. The DNA end is more similar to TRBJ2-7, so the J call may be wrong. Germline V gene lookup returns CDR1 MNHNY and CDR2 SVGAGI (reference sequence). This CDR3 is built from 14 residues. Written as DNA, the CDR3 is TGTGCCAGCAGAAAAGGACAGGGGGCGTACGAGCAGTACTTC. Its translation: CASRKGQGAYEQYF.

This clonotype showed up many times. V gene TRBV7-6 combines with J gene TRBJ2-5, with D hard to call. Trimming stripped 3 bases from V and 1 base from J, with 6 bases between. This CDR3 spans 13 amino acids. CDR1 is SGHVS, CDR2 FNYEAQ, per germline. The CDR3 here is CASSFGIQETQYF. Written as DNA, the CDR3 is TGTGCCAGCAGCTTTGGTATCCAAGAGACCCAGTACTTC.

Of note for this clonotype: A much larger clone lies a single base off, so this may be a read error. This sequence joins TRBV18 and TRBJ1-2; TRBD1 agrees at 7 bases. Germline assignment: CDR1 KGHSH and CDR2 LQKENI. The V gene end was trimmed by 4 bases and the J gene end by 4 bases; junction bases not matched to a gene: 9. The CDR3 length is 15 residues. The CDR3 loop is CASSLNRDSTYGYTF. As DNA, the CDR3 is TGTGCCAGCTCACTTAACCGGGACAGTACCTATGGCTACACCTTC.

The genes are TRBV10-3 and TRBJ2-3; D gene uncertain. This CDR3 is 13 amino acids long. V shed 10 bases and J shed 2 bases, with 13 bases lying between them. Germline CDR1 is ENHRY and CDR2 is SYGVKD. Here the CDR3 reads CASCPGSTDTQYF. CDR3 sequence (DNA): TGTGCCAGCTGTCCCGGGTCCACAGATACGCAGTATTTT.

This clonotype appeared a few times. J is TRBJ2-3 and V is TRBV12-3 or TRBV12-4, with 8 bases aligning to TRBD2. V dropped 4 bases and J dropped 2; count of bases not matched to a gene: 8. CDR3 length equals 16 residues. CDR3 in amino acids: CASSSRVAGNTDTQYF. The DNA for the CDR3 is TGTGCCAGCAGTTCACGGGTAGCGGGGAACACAGATACGCAGTATTTT.

This clonotype was counted between two and nine times. The chain joins TRBV5-1 to TRBJ2-3; 8 bases map to TRBD1. With 4 bases clipped from V and 2 bases from J, the junction kept 9 bases outside the gene matches. CDR1 and CDR2 (germline): SGHRS, YFSETQ. The CDR3 length is 16 residues. The CDR3 DNA reads TGCGCCAGCAGCGAGGACAGGGTAGGGTTCACAGATACGCAGTATTTT. Residues: CASSEDRVGFTDTQYF.

This clonotype was detected only a few times. The chain combines TRBV20-1 with TRBJ2-1; 8 nucleotides agree with TRBD2. The CDR3 totals 18 residues. Germline assignment: CDR1 DFQATT and CDR2 SNEGSKA (reference sequence). The J segment lost 7 bases and the V segment lost 7 bases, leaving 24 bases of the junction unmatched. CDR3 amino acids: CSVNFGGLGSRPVNEQFF. CDR3 DNA sequence: TGCAGTGTCAACTTCGGGGGACTAGGCTCGCGCCCCGTTAATGAGCAGTTCTTC.

This clonotype has just a few counts. This chain links TRBV12-3 or TRBV12-4 with TRBJ2-7; no clear D. This CDR3 is built from 12 residues. Trimming took 3 bases from V and 6 from J, leaving 9 bases between them. The CDR3 coding sequence is TGTGCCAGCAGTTTGGGGATCCGCGAGCAGTACTTC. Translated: CASSLGIREQYF.

The rearrangement links TRBV14 to TRBJ2-3; a weak D match, TRBD2 (5 bases). The V end was cut by 1 base, the J end by 6 bases, with 14 bases between. The CDR3 is 15 residues long. Germline V gene data show CDR1 as SGHDN and CDR2 as FVKESK. In DNA, the CDR3 is TGTGCCAGCAGCCAAGGTCCCCCGTGGGAGGATACGCAGTATTTT. Translation: CASSQGPPWEDTQYF.

This clonotype was seen a handful of times. The gene calls are TRBV7-8 and TRBJ1-6; D is unresolved. The germline V gene encodes CDR1 SGHVS and CDR2 FQNEAQ. The CDR3 is 14 residues long. V was trimmed by 3 bases and J by 9 bases, leaving 12 bases between them. CDR3 amino acids: CASSFELGSSPLHF. In DNA, the CDR3 is TGTGCCAGCAGCTTCGAATTGGGGAGTTCACCCCTCCACTTT.

This CDR3 is CASSMVPVNEQFF. As DNA, the CDR3 is TGTGCCAGTAGTATGGTTCCAGTCAATGAGCAGTTCTTC. J is TRBJ2-1 and V is TRBV19; D remains ambiguous. Germline V gene sequence: CDR1 LNHDA, CDR2 SQIVND (reference sequence). Trimming shortened V by 3 bases and J by 6 bases, and 9 bases separated the two germline ends. This CDR3 is built from 13 residues.

This clonotype came up a few times. The chain couples TRBV29-1 to TRBJ1-3; tentative D call: TRBD1 (6 bases). V shed 5 bases and J shed 2 bases, with 13 bases lying between them. The CDR3 has 14 residues. Germline values: CDR1 SQVTM, CDR2 ANQGSEA. The CDR3 nucleotides read TGCAGCGTTCAGACAGGAGGAGCTGGAAACACCATATATTTT. This gives the protein CSVQTGGAGNTIYF.

The chain couples TRBV5-1 to TRBJ2-2, with 7 bases matching TRBD1. V lost 0 bases, J lost 0 bases, and 2 bases stayed unmatched. Germline lookup yields CDR1 SGHRS and CDR2 YFSETQ. The CDR3 is 16 amino acids. CDR3 coding DNA: TGCGCCAGCAGCTTGGAGGGACAGACGAACACCGGGGAGCTGTTTTTT. Residues: CASSLEGQTNTGELFF.

The V call is TRBV4-3, the J call TRBJ1-5; possibly TRBD1 for D (5 bases). Trimming removed 0 bases at V and 2 bases at J, with 17 bases between. CDR3 length: 18 amino acids. CDR1 is LGHNA, CDR2 YSLEER, per germline. CDR3 protein: CASSQDQINRGGNQPQHF. The CDR3 bases are TGCGCCAGCAGCCAAGATCAGATTAATAGGGGTGGCAATCAGCCCCAGCATTTT.

This clonotype was detected only a few times. The gene calls are TRBV7-8 and TRBJ2-4, with D possibly TRBD1 on 6 matching bases. V lost 5 bases and J 6 bases, leaving 20 bases between the germline ends. There are 16 residues in the CDR3. Germline CDR1 is SGHVS and CDR2 is FQNEAQ. CDR3 nucleotide sequence: TGTGCCAGCAGCCAGGGGAGTAGAGGTCGGGGAAACATTCAGTACTTC. Protein: CASSQGSRGRGNIQYF.

The V gene is TRBV4-3, the J gene TRBJ2-3, with 8 bases lining up with TRBD1. The CDR3 totals 16 residues. The ends lost 0 bases at V and 4 bases at J; junction bases unmatched: 6. CDR1 and CDR2 from the germline V gene are LGHNA and YSLEER. The CDR3 here is CASSQDWTGSADTQYF. Written as DNA, the CDR3 is TGCGCCAGCAGCCAAGATTGGACAGGGAGCGCAGATACGCAGTATTTT.

This clonotype was counted between two and nine times. The CDR3 region has the DNA TGTGCCAGCAGCAGGGGCTCTCCCAATGAGCAGTTCTTC. This encodes CASSRGSPNEQFF. The chain carries TRBV6-1 and TRBJ2-1, with D possibly matching TRBD1 (6 bases). CDR1 and CDR2 from the germline V gene are MNHNS and SASEGT. Trimming left V 6 bases short and J 6 bases short, with 12 bases between. The CDR3 sequence is 13 residues long.

The chain has TRBV9 and TRBJ1-5; 7 nucleotides align to TRBD1. Germline V CDR1 and CDR2: SGDLS, YYNGEE. V lost 5 bases to trimming and J lost 2 bases; unmatched junction nucleotides: 7. This CDR3 has 15 amino acids. CDR3: CASSATGIGNQPQHF. As DNA, the CDR3 is TGTGCCAGCAGTGCGACAGGGATCGGCAATCAGCCCCAGCATTTT.

As regards this clonotype: With a much larger clone just one base away, this may be a read error. The chain links TRBV7-2 to TRBJ2-7; no clear D gene. The V gene lost 8 bases and the J gene lost 1 base, with 3 bases spanning the gap. Germline-derived CDR1 and CDR2 are SGHTA and FQGNSA. CDR3 length: 10 amino acids. CDR3: CASGSYEQYF. The CDR3 DNA reads as TGTGCCAGCGGGTCCTACGAGCAGTACTTC.

This chain connects TRBV20-1 to TRBJ2-5; perhaps TRBD2 as D (5 bases). Trimming took 5 bases from V and 2 from J, leaving 12 bases between them. The CDR3 has 13 amino acids. Germline-derived CDR1 and CDR2 are DFQATT and SNEGSKA (reference sequence). CDR3 loop: CSAPRRQQETQYF. CDR3 coding DNA: TGCAGTGCTCCGCGGAGGCAACAAGAGACCCAGTACTTC.

The sample holds a few counts of this clonotype. The CDR3 is CTSSHRSKQETQYF. CDR3 bases: TGCACCAGCAGCCACCGTTCAAAACAAGAGACCCAGTACTTC. The rearrangement links TRBV1 to TRBJ2-5. TRBV1 is a listed pseudogene. The CDR3 has 14 residues.

This chain uses TRBV5-5 with TRBJ1-2; 7 positions match TRBD1. The CDR3 extends over 15 amino acids. The V and J ends lost 4 bases and 6 bases, in that order; junction bases with no gene match: 12. Germline V lookup: CDR1 SGHKS, CDR2 YYEKEE (reference sequence). The CDR3 DNA reads as TGTGCCAGCAGCCCCAGCGCCGACAGGGCGAATGGCTACACCTTC. It encodes CASSPSADRANGYTF.

The chain employs TRBV6-2 or TRBV6-3 and TRBJ1-2, with D uncertain. Germline V CDR1 and CDR2: MNHEY, SVGEGT. Trimming stripped 2 bases from V and 3 bases from J, with 7 bases between. CDR3 length: 13 amino acids. The CDR3 loop reads CASSYRSDYGYTF. The CDR3 nucleotides are TGTGCCAGCAGTTACCGATCCGACTATGGCTACACCTTC.

This clonotype was detected only a few times. The rearrangement links TRBV5-1 to TRBJ2-7, with D tentatively TRBD1 (6 bases). Germline-derived CDR1 and CDR2 are SGHRS and YFSETQ. The CDR3 runs 13 residues. Trimming removed 3 bases from V and 4 bases from J, with 11 bases in between. CDR3 in amino acids: CASSSRTDYEQYF. The CDR3 DNA reads as TGCGCCAGCAGCTCCCGGACAGATTACGAGCAGTACTTC.

The J gene is TRBJ2-5, the V gene TRBV19; no clear D. The length of the CDR3 is 13 residues. Per the germline V gene, CDR1 is LNHDA and CDR2 is SQIVND (reference sequence). The V and J ends lost 2 bases and 1 base respectively, with 5 bases between them. The CDR3 spells CASSISAQETQYF. The CDR3 region has the DNA TGTGCCAGTAGTATAAGCGCCCAAGAGACCCAGTACTTC.

This clonotype was observed a handful of times. The chain carries TRBV5-1 and TRBJ1-1, with D unresolved. The CDR3 is 14 amino acids. V was pared by 0 bases and J by 1 base, with 7 bases between. Germline CDR1 reads SGHRS; CDR2 reads YFSETQ. The CDR3 sequence is CASSLEDGNTEAFF. In nucleotides, the CDR3 is TGCGCCAGCAGCTTGGAGGACGGGAACACTGAAGCTTTCTTT.

This clonotype was counted only a few times. J is TRBJ2-6 and V is TRBV28; possibly TRBD1 for D (6 bases). V was pared by 6 bases and J by 4 bases, with 13 bases between. CDR3 length: 15 amino acids. Germline CDR1 is MDHEN and CDR2 is SYDVKM. The DNA for the CDR3 is TGTGCCAGCAGCCACACAGGGTGGGGGGCCAACGTCCTGACTTTC. Amino acids: CASSHTGWGANVLTF.

This chain links TRBV6-5 with TRBJ1-2; the D gene is possibly TRBD1 (5 bases). Germline-derived CDR1 and CDR2 are MNHEY and SVGAGI. The CDR3 length is 14 residues. V lost 6 bases and J lost 4, with 15 bases in between. The CDR3 sequence: CASRSPTGSYGYTF. In DNA, the CDR3 is TGTGCCAGCAGATCCCCTACAGGTTCCTATGGCTACACCTTC.

V gene TRBV29-1 combines with J gene TRBJ2-3; the D is unclear. Germline V gives CDR1 SQVTM, CDR2 ANQGSEA. This CDR3 contains 13 residues. V dropped 7 bases and J dropped 1 base, with 12 bases sitting between them. In nucleotides, the CDR3 is TGCAGCGCTGGCGCGACGGGCACAGATACGCAGTATTTT. Amino acids: CSAGATGTDTQYF.